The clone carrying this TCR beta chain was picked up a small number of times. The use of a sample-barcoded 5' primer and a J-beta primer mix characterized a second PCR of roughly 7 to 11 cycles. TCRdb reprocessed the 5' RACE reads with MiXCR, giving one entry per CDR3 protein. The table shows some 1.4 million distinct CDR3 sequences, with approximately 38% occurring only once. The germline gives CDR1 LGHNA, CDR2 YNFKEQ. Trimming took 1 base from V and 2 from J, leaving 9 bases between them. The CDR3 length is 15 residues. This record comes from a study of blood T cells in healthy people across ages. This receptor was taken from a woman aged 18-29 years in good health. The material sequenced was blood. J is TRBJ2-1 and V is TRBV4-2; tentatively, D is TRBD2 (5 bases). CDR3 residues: CASSQALATYNEQFF. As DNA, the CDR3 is TGTGCCAGCAGCCAAGCATTAGCGACCTACAATGAGCAGTTCTTC.